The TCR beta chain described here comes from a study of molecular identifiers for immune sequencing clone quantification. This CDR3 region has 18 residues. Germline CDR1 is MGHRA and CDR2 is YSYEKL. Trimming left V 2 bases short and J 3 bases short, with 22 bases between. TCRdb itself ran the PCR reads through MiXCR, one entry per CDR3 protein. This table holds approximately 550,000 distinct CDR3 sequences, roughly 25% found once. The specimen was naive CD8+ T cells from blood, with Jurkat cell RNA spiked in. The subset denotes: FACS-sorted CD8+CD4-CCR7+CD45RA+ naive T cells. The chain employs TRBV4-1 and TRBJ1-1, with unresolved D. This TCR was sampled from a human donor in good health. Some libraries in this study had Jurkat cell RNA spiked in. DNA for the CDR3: TGCGCCAGCAGCCAAAGTGGATCCGCCTTAGGCGTGGACACTGAAGCTTTCTTT. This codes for CASSQSGSALGVDTEAFF.